What follows describes a single TCR beta chain. The antigen is not known. The data are from a study of cytomegalovirus exposure and HLA in healthy donors. Overall study results and limits: The classifier reportedly diagnosed cytomegalovirus status with high sensitivity and specificity. Later analysis demonstrated an association between a missense DCLRE1C variant and TCR beta V- and J-gene trimming.

Amplification used 60 Vbeta primers and 13 Jbeta primers. The data were produced by immunoSEQ multiplex PCR, yet TCRdb's version contains in-frame clones alone and is incomplete. The table has under 200,000 clones, approximately 80% seen once; the top ten hold roughly 1.9%. The CDR3 spans 15 residues. The chain recombines TRBV21-1 with TRBJ1-5; the DNA was not used to check the table's D call, TRBD1. TRBV21-1 is labeled a pseudogene. The sample comprised PBMCs. The clonotype was recovered from a woman younger than 45 in good health and CMV-seronegative. The CDR3 sequence is CASSTTGEVTLPQHF. In DNA, the CDR3 is TGTGCCAGCAGCACAACAGGGGAAGTCACGTTACCCCAGCATTTT.